The present entry profiles one T cell receptor (beta chain) with its context. Its antigen is as yet unknown. These data are taken from a study of cytomegalovirus exposure and HLA in healthy donors. PCR was performed using 60 Vbeta and 13 Jbeta primers. Generated by immunoSEQ multiplex PCR, the TCRdb table keeps only in-frame clones and is missing some. The table shows 100,000 to 150,000 clones, with roughly 70% occurring only once. The germline V gene encodes CDR1 SGHRS and CDR2 YFSETQ. Trimming cost V 5 bases and J 0 bases; bases outside gene matches: 5. The CDR3 consists of 16 residues. Study findings and constraints: V- and J-gene trimming in TCR beta was tied to a missense DCLRE1C variant by an analysis performed later.

The rearrangement uses TRBV5-1 and TRBJ2-1; TRBD2 agrees at 10 bases. Sequencing was done on a sample of PBMCs. This sequence originates from a man in his forties or fifties in good health and CMV-seropositive. The CDR3 DNA reads as TGCGCCAGCAGGGCTAGCGGGGGTAGCTCCTACAATGAGCAGTTCTTC. Encoded protein: CASRASGGSSYNEQFF.